This is a list of T cell receptor beta chains from one sample in a study of monozygotic twins with inflammatory bowel disease. TCRdb processed the 5' RACE reads again and assigns one entry to each CDR3 protein, with no DNA. The sample includes about 210,000 distinct CDR3 sequences. The source material was blood. The receptors here all came from a human donor with ulcerative colitis or Crohn's disease, or a healthy co-twin of an affected twin (not recorded which). The CDR3 runs from the conserved cysteine through the conserved F or W.

CDR3aa: CASRAGYREGTQYF
v_gene: TRBV6-1
j_gene: TRBJ2-5

CDR3aa: CASSLNPRANYGYTF
v_gene: TRBV7-9
j_gene: TRBJ1-2

CDR3aa: CASSINGGRAANTEAFF
v_gene: TRBV27
j_gene: TRBJ1-1

CDR3aa: CSALGDRSSGNTIYF
v_gene: TRBV20-1
j_gene: TRBJ1-3

CDR3aa: CASSLPGQGWTEAFF
v_gene: TRBV6-1
j_gene: TRBJ1-1

CDR3aa: CASSQGYRGGSNQPQHF
v_gene: TRBV3-1
j_gene: TRBJ1-5

CDR3aa: CASSQDRIYGYTF
v_gene: TRBV13
j_gene: TRBJ1-2

CDR3aa: CASSEEDEQFF
v_gene: TRBV19
j_gene: TRBJ2-1

CDR3aa: CASSQSGQPQHF
v_gene: TRBV4-1
j_gene: TRBJ1-5

CDR3aa: CASSVATMVGEAFF
v_gene: TRBV9
j_gene: TRBJ1-1

CDR3aa: CASSSDSLNTEAFF
v_gene: TRBV27
j_gene: TRBJ1-1

CDR3aa: CASSLAGRGFYNEQFF
v_gene: TRBV6-5
j_gene: TRBJ2-1

CDR3aa: CASTRGSYEQYF
v_gene: TRBV6-4
j_gene: TRBJ2-7

CDR3aa: CASSYYRAKGYTF
v_gene: TRBV5-6
j_gene: TRBJ1-2

CDR3aa: CASSSVSSFGQETQYF
v_gene: TRBV5-1
j_gene: TRBJ2-5

CDR3aa: CSATGTGTKKGNTEAFF
v_gene: TRBV20-1
j_gene: TRBJ1-1

CDR3aa: CSARTGDEKLFF
v_gene: TRBV20-1
j_gene: TRBJ1-4

CDR3aa: CASSLEVGNYGYTF
v_gene: TRBV5-4
j_gene: TRBJ1-2

CDR3aa: CASSLNRGYTDTQYF
v_gene: TRBV18
j_gene: TRBJ2-3

CDR3aa: CASSFRLAYYNEQFF
v_gene: TRBV5-1
j_gene: TRBJ2-1

CDR3aa: CASSLVLNTEAFF
v_gene: TRBV7-9
j_gene: TRBJ1-1

CDR3aa: CASSLGVSGSGNTIYF
v_gene: TRBV7-2
j_gene: TRBJ1-3

CDR3aa: CASTRQGYNEQFF
v_gene: TRBV2
j_gene: TRBJ2-1

CDR3aa: CSVKTERNQPQHF
v_gene: TRBV29-1
j_gene: TRBJ1-5

CDR3aa: CSARDLSRAVEKLFF
v_gene: TRBV20-1
j_gene: TRBJ1-4